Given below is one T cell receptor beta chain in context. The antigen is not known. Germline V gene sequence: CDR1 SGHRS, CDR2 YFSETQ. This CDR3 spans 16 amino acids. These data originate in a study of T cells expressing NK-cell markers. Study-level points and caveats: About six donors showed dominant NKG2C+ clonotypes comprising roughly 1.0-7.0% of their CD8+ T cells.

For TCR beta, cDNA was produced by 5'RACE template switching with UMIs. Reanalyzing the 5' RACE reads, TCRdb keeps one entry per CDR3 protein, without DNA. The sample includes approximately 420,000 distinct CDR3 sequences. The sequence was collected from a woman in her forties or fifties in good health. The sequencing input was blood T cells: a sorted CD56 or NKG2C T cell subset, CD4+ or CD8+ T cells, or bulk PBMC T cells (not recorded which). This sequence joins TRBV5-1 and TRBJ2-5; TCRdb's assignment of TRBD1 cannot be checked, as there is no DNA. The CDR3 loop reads CASSMRSGRIQETQYF.